These 23 T cell receptor beta chains were all obtained from the same sample, sequenced in a study of CD8 T cells in ankylosing spondylitis. TCRdb re-called the 5' RACE reads through MiXCR, storing one row per CDR3 protein. Seen here are approximately 200,000 distinct CDR3 sequences, over 10% observed once, and the top ten hold 11%. The sequencing sample was made of blood, either unsorted or a sorted T cell fraction (not recorded which). The receptors were gathered from a female donor with ankylosing spondylitis or in good health (not recorded which).

This clonotype was detected ten times or more. The chain joins TRBV6-5 to TRBJ2-7, with TRBD2 matching 8 bases. Germline V CDR1 and CDR2: MNHEY, SVGAGI. V lost 0 bases and J lost 2; bases outside the gene matches: 6. The CDR3 is 16 residues long. Here the CDR3 DNA reads TGTGCCAGCAGTTACTCGAAAGCGGGAGCCGCCTACGAGCAGTACTTC. Translating gives CASSYSKAGAAYEQYF.

This rearrangement joins TRBV12-3 or TRBV12-4 to TRBJ2-1, with TRBD2 as a possible D gene (5 bases). V gave up 2 bases and J gave up 5 bases, with 13 bases separating them. The CDR3 runs to 15 residues. The CDR3 protein is CASSLWASIHNEQFF. The CDR3 coding sequence is TGTGCCAGCAGTTTATGGGCTAGCATCCACAATGAGCAGTTCTTC.

The chain recombines TRBV24-1 with TRBJ2-2; 7 bases map to TRBD2. In germline, CDR1 is KGHDR, CDR2 SFDVKD. The length of the CDR3 is 16 residues. The V and J ends lost 4 bases and 1 base, in that order; junction bases with no gene match: 5. Written as DNA, the CDR3 is TGTGCCACCAGTGACGCCGGGACTAAGAACACCGGGGAGCTGTTTTTT. The encoded protein is CATSDAGTKNTGELFF.

Here the CDR3 DNA reads TGTGCCAGCAGCAAAAGGGACAGAAGAGACCAAGAGACCCAGTACTTC. Its protein product is CASSKRDRRDQETQYF. The V call is TRBV7-8, the J call TRBJ2-5; TRBD1 agrees at 7 bases. V lost 5 bases, J lost 0 bases, and 9 bases stayed unmatched. Germline lookup yields CDR1 SGHVS and CDR2 FQNEAQ. This CDR3 has 16 amino acids.

This clonotype has more than one count but fewer than ten. The rearrangement joins TRBV6-1 to TRBJ2-2, with D hard to call. There are 12 residues in the CDR3. Germline loops: CDR1 MNHNS, CDR2 SASEGT. Trimming cost V 6 bases and J 4 bases, with 6 bases left between them. The CDR3: CASSDLTGELFF. In DNA, the CDR3 is TGTGCCAGCAGCGACCTCACCGGGGAGCTGTTTTTT.

This clonotype was found a few times. The V call is TRBV7-8, the J call TRBJ1-4; D unresolved. Germline V gene sequence: CDR1 SGHVS, CDR2 FQNEAQ. Trimming left V 1 base short and J 8 bases short, with 5 bases between. The CDR3 sequence is 12 residues long. CDR3 bases: TGTGCCAGCAGCTTAGGGGAGGAAAAACTGTTTTTT. Its translation: CASSLGEEKLFF.

The chain joins TRBV12-3 or TRBV12-4 to TRBJ2-1; D might be TRBD2 (5 bases). The V end was cut by 3 bases, the J end by 2 bases, with 23 bases between. The CDR3 loop spans 19 amino acids. The CDR3 DNA reads TGTGCCAGCAGTTTGTGGGTGTTTAGACGAGGGCATACCTACAATGAGCAGTTCTTC. This gives the protein CASSLWVFRRGHTYNEQFF.

This sequence joins TRBV7-6 and TRBJ2-5, with 9 bases aligning to TRBD1. After removal of 4 bases from V and 2 bases from J, the junction contained 5 bases not matched to a gene. Per germline, CDR1 SGHVS and CDR2 FNYEAQ. The CDR3 extends over 15 amino acids. The CDR3 coding sequence is TGTGCCAGCAGCTCACCCGGACAGGGGCAAGAGACCCAGTACTTC. It specifies CASSSPGQGQETQYF.

This clonotype was counted at least ten times. V usage is TRBV12-3 or TRBV12-4 and J usage is TRBJ1-2, with D hard to call. V lost 10 bases, J lost 10 bases, and 22 bases lay in between. This CDR3 region has 13 residues. The CDR3 spells CATGLGQAADYTF. CDR3 DNA: TGTGCCACCGGGTTAGGGCAGGCGGCGGACTACACCTTC.

A word on this clonotype: A much more abundant neighbour one base away suggests this may be a read error. The chain combines TRBV27 with TRBJ1-1; possible D gene TRBD1, 5 bases. This CDR3 has 14 residues. Germline values: CDR1 MNHEY, CDR2 SMNVEV (reference sequence). The CDR3 here is CASSVRTQDTQAFF. For the CDR3, the DNA is TGTGCCAGCAGCGTCCGGACCCAGGACACTCAAGCTTTCTTT.

This clonotype was recorded many times. The rearrangement links TRBV7-2 to TRBJ2-2; either TRBD1 or TRBD2 may fit D (7 bases each). Looked up from germline, CDR1 is SGHTA and CDR2 is FQGNSA. There are 15 residues in the CDR3. Trimming took 2 bases from V and 5 from J, leaving 12 bases between them. In DNA form, the CDR3 reads TGTGCCAGCAGCTTAAGCCAGGGGGGGACCGGGGAGCTGTTTTTT. Translating gives CASSLSQGGTGELFF.

The table lists this clonotype with a few counts. V and J are TRBV12-3 or TRBV12-4 and TRBJ2-6; D call uncertain. CDR3 length: 17 residues. V shed 5 bases and J shed 0 bases, with 14 bases lying between them. The CDR3 bases are TGTGCCAGCAGTGGGCTGCGCACAAACTCTGGGGCCAACGTCCTGACTTTC. Its protein product is CASSGLRTNSGANVLTF.

This clonotype was detected ten times or more. CDR3 DNA sequence: TGTGCCAGCAGGTATAGCGGGAGGTCCTACGAGCAGTACTTC. It encodes CASRYSGRSYEQYF. The rearrangement uses TRBV12-3 or TRBV12-4 and TRBJ2-7; 10 nucleotides align to TRBD2. V lost 6 bases, J lost 1 base, and 3 bases stayed unmatched. The CDR3 has 14 amino acids.

In regard to this clonotype: One junction end does not reproduce the germline sequence, and a read error may be involved. The J gene is TRBJ2-1, the V gene TRBV12-3 or TRBV12-4, with 9 positions matching TRBD2. The CDR3 has 17 residues. The CDR3 region has the DNA TGTGCCGGCAGTTTAGCCCTGGGCGGGAGGGCCCGGAATGAGCAGTTCTTC. This codes for CAGSLALGGRARNEQFF.

This clonotype appeared many times. This sequence joins TRBV29-1 and TRBJ2-3; D may correspond to TRBD1 or TRBD2 (5 bases each). Germline CDR1 and CDR2: SQVTM and ANQGSEA. With 4 bases removed from V and 0 bases from J, the gap between germline ends came to 8 bases. CDR3 length: 13 amino acids. CDR3 nucleotide sequence: TGCAGCGTTGGCCGGGACAGCACAGATACGCAGTATTTT. It is translated as CSVGRDSTDTQYF.

Regarding this clonotype: This could be a read error, since a much larger clone is one nucleotide away. V gene TRBV7-9 combines with J gene TRBJ1-5; the D is unclear. CDR3 length: 12 amino acids. Germline loops: CDR1 SEHNR, CDR2 FQNEAQ (reference sequence). The CDR3 sequence: CASSLGEQPQLF. In nucleotides, the CDR3 is TGTGCCAGCAGCTTAGGTGAGCAGCCCCAGCTTTTT. Drawing the rest from reference TRBV7-9 and TRBJ1-5, the complete variable domain is DTGVSQNPRHKITKRGQNVTFRCDPISEHNRLYWYRQTLGQGPEFLTYFQNEAQLEKSRLLSDRFSAERPKGSFSTLEIQRTEQGDSAMYLCASSLGEQPQLFGDGTRLSIL.

This clonotype was seen repeatedly, ten times or more. The chain carries TRBV12-3 or TRBV12-4 and TRBJ1-1; D remains ambiguous. V was cut by 10 bases and J by 1 base, with 13 bases left in between. The CDR3 runs to 13 residues. CDR3 region: CATQTLGNTEAFF. CDR3 nucleotides: TGTGCCACCCAGACCTTGGGGAACACTGAAGCTTTCTTT.

This clonotype was observed at least ten times. The J gene is TRBJ1-5, the V gene TRBV20-1; tentative D call: TRBD1 (5 bases). The ends were cut back, 3 bases at V and 3 bases at J, with 15 bases in the middle. This CDR3 is 15 amino acids long. In germline, CDR1 is DFQATT, CDR2 SNEGSKA (reference sequence). Here the CDR3 reads CSASLSGRPNQPQHF. In DNA, the CDR3 is TGCAGTGCTAGTTTGTCAGGGCGCCCCAATCAGCCCCAGCATTTT.

This clonotype was recorded many times. This rearrangement joins TRBV12-3 or TRBV12-4 to TRBJ2-3; no definite D call. The CDR3 covers 15 residues. Between the trimmed V and J ends, which lost 2 bases and 5 bases, there was a span of 14 bases. The CDR3: CASSLKRQLQDTQYF. CDR3 nucleotide sequence: TGTGCCAGCAGTTTAAAGCGCCAGTTGCAAGATACGCAGTATTTT.

The chain recombines TRBV6-2 or TRBV6-3 with TRBJ1-2, with 8 bases fitting TRBD1. CDR1 and CDR2 (germline): MNHEY, SVGEGT. Trimming removed 6 bases from V and 3 bases from J; junction bases left unmatched: 3. The CDR3 extends over 13 amino acids. The CDR3 region is CASRPTGDYGYTF. DNA for the CDR3: TGTGCCAGCAGACCGACAGGGGACTATGGCTACACCTTC.

This clonotype was seen at least ten times. The CDR3 loop is CASRPSEATRYEQYF. In DNA, the CDR3 is TGTGCCAGCAGACCTAGCGAGGCAACCCGCTACGAGCAGTACTTC. The rearrangement uses TRBV6-1 and TRBJ2-7, with a tentative D call TRBD2 (6 bases). The V gene's germline CDR1 is MNHNS and CDR2 SASEGT. Trimming stripped 6 bases from V and 3 bases from J, with 18 bases between. CDR3 size: 15 residues.

V and J are TRBV10-2 and TRBJ2-3, with D possibly TRBD2 on 5 matching bases. Germline lookup yields CDR1 WSHSY and CDR2 SAAADI. The CDR3 sequence is 12 residues long. Trimming stripped 6 bases from V and 6 bases from J, with 10 bases between. The DNA of the CDR3 is TGCGCCAGCAGCAACGGGATGGATACGCAGTATTTT. Residues: CASSNGMDTQYF.

This clonotype was observed a handful of times. One junction end does not reproduce the germline sequence, and a read error may be involved. The chain joins TRBV20-1 to TRBJ2-7, with 9 bases fitting TRBD2. The CDR3 covers 16 residues. Germline assignment: CDR1 DFQATT and CDR2 SNEGSKA (reference sequence). This CDR3 is CSANRGVSGSRNEQCF. For the CDR3, the DNA is TGCAGTGCTAACCGAGGGGTTAGCGGGAGTCGGAACGAGCAGTGCTTC.